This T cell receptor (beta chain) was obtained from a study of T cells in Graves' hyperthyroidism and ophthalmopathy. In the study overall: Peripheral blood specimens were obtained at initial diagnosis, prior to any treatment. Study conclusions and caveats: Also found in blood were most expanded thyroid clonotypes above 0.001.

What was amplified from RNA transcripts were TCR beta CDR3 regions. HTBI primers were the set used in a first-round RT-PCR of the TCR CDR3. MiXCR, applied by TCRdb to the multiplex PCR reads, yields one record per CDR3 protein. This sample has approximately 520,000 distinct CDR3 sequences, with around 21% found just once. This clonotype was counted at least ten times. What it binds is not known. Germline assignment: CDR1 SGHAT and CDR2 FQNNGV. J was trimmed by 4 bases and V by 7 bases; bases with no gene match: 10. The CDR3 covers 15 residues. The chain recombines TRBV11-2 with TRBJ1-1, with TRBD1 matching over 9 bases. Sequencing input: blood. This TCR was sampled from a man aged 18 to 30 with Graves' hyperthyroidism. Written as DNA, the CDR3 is TGTGCCAGCATTCTACAGGGGGCAGGGATCACTGAAGCTTTCTTT. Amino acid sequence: CASILQGAGITEAFF.